The 21 T cell receptor beta chains in this list originate from one sample, sequenced in a study of graft-versus-host responses after intestinal transplantation. Method: immunoSEQ multiplex PCR; TCRdb's copy keeps in-frame clones and lacks some. The sample contains tens of thousands of clones, around 93% of which appear only once. No cognate antigen is known for these TCRs. Sequenced material: unstimulated CD8+ T cells sorted from spleen or lymph node cells, taken before intestinal transplant. These receptors were taken from a human donor who received an intestinal transplant.

This chain uses TRBV7-7 with TRBJ2-5; 10 bases map to TRBD2. The CDR3 is made up of 15 amino acids. Germline CDR1 and CDR2: SSHAT and FNYEAQ (reference sequence). The V gene end was trimmed by 6 bases and the J gene end by 3 bases; junction bases not matched to a gene: 7. As DNA, the CDR3 is TGTGCCAGCAGACATGGACTAGCGGACGAAGAGACCCAGTACTTC. Residues: CASRHGLADEETQYF.

J is TRBJ1-6 and V is TRBV6-4; tentative D call: TRBD1 (6 bases). Germline values: CDR1 MRHNA, CDR2 SNTAGT. V lost 5 bases and J 8 bases, leaving 10 bases between the germline ends. This CDR3 contains 13 residues. This CDR3 is CASSPGTHSPLHF. Written as DNA, the CDR3 is TGTGCCAGCAGTCCCGGGACACATTCACCCCTCCACTTT.

This chain connects TRBV7-9 to TRBJ2-4, with 10 bases matching TRBD1. Trimming cost V 4 bases and J 15 bases; bases outside gene matches: 12. The CDR3 loop spans 14 amino acids. Germline-derived CDR1 and CDR2 are SEHNR and FQNEAQ (reference sequence). The chain's CDR3 is CASSSALTGGLLYF. CDR3 nucleotides: TGTGCCAGCAGCTCTGCCCTGACAGGGGGCTTACTGTACTTC.

The V and J genes are TRBV19 and TRBJ1-5; D not certain. V was shortened by 3 bases and J by 0 bases, with 6 bases between the two germline ends. The CDR3 spans 14 residues. Germline assignment: CDR1 LNHDA and CDR2 SQIVND (reference sequence). The CDR3 DNA reads TGTGCCAGTAGTATGGAGGTTAGCAATCAGCCCCAGCATTTT. Its protein product is CASSMEVSNQPQHF.

CDR3 sequence (DNA): TGTGCCAGCAGCTCGACGACAGGGGTCTACGAGCAGTACTTC. Protein sequence: CASSSTTGVYEQYF. The V gene is TRBV7-6, the J gene TRBJ2-7, with 8 bases fitting TRBD1. This CDR3 has 14 residues. Germline CDR1 SGHVS, CDR2 FNYEAQ. V dropped 4 bases and J dropped 3; count of bases not matched to a gene: 5.

V gene TRBV5-5 combines with J gene TRBJ1-5; D is uncertain. The germline gives CDR1 SGHKS, CDR2 YYEKEE (reference sequence). CDR3 size: 15 residues. Trimming took off 0 bases at V and 1 base at J, with 8 bases between the two ends. This CDR3 is CASSLAPESNQPQHF. In nucleotides, the CDR3 is TGTGCCAGCAGCTTGGCCCCGGAGAGCAATCAGCCCCAGCATTTT.

This chain links TRBV5-5 with TRBJ1-1; 7 nucleotides align to TRBD1. CDR3 length: 14 residues. J lost 5 bases, V lost 1 base, and 5 bases had no gene match. CDR1 is SGHKS and CDR2 is YYEKEE in the germline V gene (reference sequence). The CDR3: CASSLTGAHTEAFF. For the CDR3, the DNA is TGTGCCAGCAGCTTGACAGGGGCGCATACTGAAGCTTTCTTT.

In this sample, this clone turned up once. The CDR3 loop is CATGTSGSNEQFF. CDR3 DNA sequence: TGTGCCACCGGGACTAGCGGGAGTAATGAGCAGTTCTTC. The chain couples TRBV2 to TRBJ2-1, with 14 bases identical to TRBD2. Trimming took 10 bases from V and 7 from J; bases not matched to a gene: 3. This CDR3 spans 13 amino acids. Germline V CDR1 and CDR2: SNHLY, FYNNEI. Together with reference TRBV2 and TRBJ2-1, the CDR3 gives the full variable domain: EPEVTQTPSHQVTQMGQEVILRCVPISNHLYFYWYRQILGQKVEFLVSFYNNEISEKSEIFDDQFSVERPDGSNFTLKIRSTKLEDSAMYFCATGTSGSNEQFFGPGTRLTVL.

The gene calls are TRBV7-9 and TRBJ2-1; 7 bases are shared with TRBD1. Germline V gene lookup returns CDR1 SEHNR and CDR2 FQNEAQ (reference sequence). CDR3 length: 13 residues. J lost 4 bases, V lost 6 bases, and 3 bases had no gene match. The CDR3 bases are TGTGCCAGCAGTCTACAGGGGTACAATGAGCAGTTCTTC. Translation gives CASSLQGYNEQFF.

A word on this clone: Other DNA sequences in this sample translate to the same CDR3. The chain joins TRBV27 to TRBJ2-1; perhaps TRBD2 as D (5 bases). Trimming removed 0 bases at V and 2 bases at J, with 8 bases between. In germline, CDR1 is MNHEY, CDR2 SMNVEV (reference sequence). CDR3 size: 15 residues. The DNA for the CDR3 is TGTGCCAGCAGTTTATCGGCGGGTACCTACAATGAGCAGTTCTTC. It is translated as CASSLSAGTYNEQFF.

The chain uses TRBV5-1 and TRBJ2-6, with TRBD1 identical over 9 bases. The germline V gene has CDR1 SGHRS and CDR2 YFSETQ. CDR3 length equals 16 residues. Trimming at V came to 7 bases and at J to 0 bases, leaving 5 bases not matched to a gene. The CDR3 DNA reads TGCGCCAGCCACGGGACAGGGATCTCTGGGGCCAACGTCCTGACTTTC. This translates into CASHGTGISGANVLTF.

The chain links TRBV30 to TRBJ1-6; maybe TRBD1 (5 bases). V was shortened by 1 base and J by 7 bases, with 14 bases between the two germline ends. The CDR3 contains 15 residues. Germline CDR1 reads GTSNPN; CDR2 reads SVGIG (reference sequence). CDR3 nucleotide sequence: TGTGCCTGGAGTGAGTTTGGGGCCCCAAATTCACCCCTCCACTTT. This gives the protein CAWSEFGAPNSPLHF.

The chain links TRBV9 to TRBJ1-2; perhaps TRBD1 as D (5 bases). Germline V gene data show CDR1 as SGDLS and CDR2 as YYNGEE. This CDR3 spans 19 amino acids. Trimming cost V 5 bases and J 0 bases, with 26 bases left between them. The CDR3 region has the DNA TGTGCCAGCAGTGGAAGGGGCTCCAACCAGACTTCTCCTAACTATGGCTACACCTTC. Amino acids: CASSGRGSNQTSPNYGYTF.

This chain connects TRBV4-1 to TRBJ1-2; D unresolved. CDR1 is MGHRA, CDR2 YSYEKL, per germline. Trimming stripped 0 bases from V and 0 bases from J, with 5 bases between. This CDR3 has 14 amino acids. CDR3 sequence: CASSQESSNYGYTF. The DNA of the CDR3 is TGCGCCAGCAGCCAAGAATCGTCTAACTATGGCTACACCTTC.

The gene calls are TRBV7-9 and TRBJ2-7, with D perhaps TRBD1 (6 bases). The CDR3 has 16 residues. Deletions cut 2 bases from V and 0 bases from J, with 14 bases between. Germline CDR1 reads SEHNR; CDR2 reads FQNEAQ (reference sequence). CDR3 in DNA: TGTGCCAGCAGCTTAACTACGGACAGTCGCTCCTACGAGCAGTACTTC. Amino acids: CASSLTTDSRSYEQYF.

V usage is TRBV7-9 and J usage is TRBJ2-7; 7 bases map to TRBD2. CDR3 size: 15 residues. CDR1 and CDR2 (germline): SEHNR, FQNEAQ (reference sequence). Losses at the gene ends were 6 bases for V and 3 bases for J; bases not matched to a gene: 11. The DNA of the CDR3 is TGTGCCAGCAGTTCGACGCCTAGCGGAAACTACGAGCAGTACTTC. Its translation: CASSSTPSGNYEQYF.

The chain uses TRBV27 and TRBJ1-5, with 8 bases fitting TRBD1. The germline gives CDR1 MNHEY, CDR2 SMNVEV (reference sequence). J was trimmed by 3 bases and V by 4 bases; bases with no gene match: 5. The CDR3 has 15 residues. The CDR3 here is CASSWGTGYNQPQHF. The DNA for the CDR3 is TGTGCCAGCAGTTGGGGGACAGGTTACAATCAGCCCCAGCATTTT.

This clone was detected only once. V and J are TRBV19 and TRBJ2-1, with 12 bases lining up with TRBD2. Germline V gene data show CDR1 as LNHDA and CDR2 as SQIVND (reference sequence). The CDR3 length is 14 residues. The V gene end was trimmed by 6 bases and the J gene end by 9 bases; junction bases not matched to a gene: 6. In DNA form, the CDR3 reads TGTGCCAGTAGGGAAACTAGCGGGAGGTCTGAGCAGTTCTTC. It specifies CASRETSGRSEQFF.

The chain employs TRBV29-1 and TRBJ2-1; 9 positions match TRBD2. J lost 3 bases, V lost 8 bases, and 5 bases had no gene match. The germline CDR1 and CDR2 sequences are SQVTM and ANQGSEA. CDR3 length: 13 amino acids. CDR3 loop: CSTTSGNYNEQFF. CDR3 nucleotides: TGCAGCACGACTAGCGGAAACTACAATGAGCAGTTCTTC.

This rearrangement joins TRBV6-4 to TRBJ1-3; D is unresolved. Germline CDR1 MRHNA, CDR2 SNTAGT. This CDR3 has 14 residues. V shed 6 bases and J shed 6 bases, with 15 bases lying between them. CDR3 in amino acids: CASSEPPQANTIYF. Here the CDR3 DNA reads TGTGCCAGCAGCGAACCCCCTCAAGCAAACACCATATATTTT.

The chain uses TRBV19 and TRBJ1-6, with D possibly matching TRBD1 (6 bases). CDR1 is LNHDA, CDR2 SQIVND, per germline (reference sequence). The ends were cut back, 11 bases at V and 0 bases at J, with 11 bases in the middle. There are 14 residues in the CDR3. The CDR3 reads CAARGYSYNSPLHF. The CDR3 bases are TGTGCCGCCAGGGGATACTCCTATAATTCACCCCTCCACTTT.